These 14 T cell receptor beta chains share one sample of origin, sequenced in a study of T cell changes during pregnancy in multiple sclerosis. TCRdb's copy holds only in-frame clones and misses some; the assay was immunoSEQ multiplex PCR. The table includes approximately 93,000 clones, more than 85% detected once. Source: peripheral blood, taken in the first trimester of pregnancy. Every receptor here comes from a female donor in good health, enrolled as a control in a pregnancy study.

The chain couples TRBV4-3 to TRBJ2-2; perhaps TRBD2 as D (5 bases). Germline CDR1 LGHNA, CDR2 YSLEER. V was shortened by 0 bases and J by 8 bases, with 10 bases between the two germline ends. This CDR3 has 14 amino acids. DNA of the CDR3: TGCGCCAGCAGCCAAGAGGAGGCGCCGGGGGAGCTGTTTTTT. The encoded protein is CASSQEEAPGELFF.

CDR3 sequence: CAISARISEKLFF. In DNA form, the CDR3 reads TGTGCCATCAGTGCCAGGATTAGTGAAAAACTGTTTTTT. The genes are TRBV10-3 and TRBJ1-4; D gene ambiguous. Trimming cost V 4 bases and J 7 bases, with 10 bases left between them. Looked up from germline, CDR1 is ENHRY and CDR2 is SYGVKD. The CDR3 is 13 amino acids.

The chain carries TRBV4-3 and TRBJ1-4; TRBD1 matches 10 bases. The germline CDR1 and CDR2 sequences are LGHNA and YSLEER. The CDR3 is made up of 15 amino acids. With 1 base clipped from V and 8 bases from J, the junction kept 4 bases outside the gene matches. The CDR3, as DNA: TGCGCCAGCAGCCAAGTCGGGACAGGGGTAGAAAAACTGTTTTTT. Protein sequence: CASSQVGTGVEKLFF.

Worth noting for this clone: The same CDR3 is also encoded by other DNA sequences in this sample. This chain joins TRBV6-6 and TRBJ1-1; D is possibly TRBD1 (6 bases). The CDR3 length is 13 residues. The V and J ends lost 5 bases and 2 bases respectively, with 9 bases between them. The germline V gene encodes CDR1 MNHNY and CDR2 SVGAGI (reference sequence). CDR3 coding DNA: TGTGCCAGCAGTCTACAGGGAAACACTGAAGCTTTCTTT. Protein: CASSLQGNTEAFF.

The gene calls are TRBV5-8 and TRBJ2-3, with TRBD1 identical over 9 bases. The junction had 8 bases not matched to a gene; V was cut back by 6 bases and J by 0 bases. Germline V gene lookup returns CDR1 SGHTS and CDR2 YDEGEE. The CDR3 runs 16 residues. The CDR3 loop is CASNLGQGHSTDTQYF. The CDR3 DNA follows: TGTGCCAGCAATCTGGGACAGGGCCACAGCACAGATACGCAGTATTTT.

The chain has TRBV7-2 and TRBJ2-7, with D perhaps matching TRBD2 (7 bases). Germline CDR1 is SGHTA and CDR2 is FQGNSA. The CDR3 consists of 13 residues. The V gene lost 2 bases and the J gene lost 6 bases, with 11 bases spanning the gap. The CDR3 DNA follows: TGTGCCAGCAGCTTATGGAGGGGGGGCGAGCAGTACTTC. It translates to CASSLWRGGEQYF.

V usage is TRBV30 and J usage is TRBJ2-1; 7 bases align to TRBD2. In germline, CDR1 is GTSNPN, CDR2 SVGIG (reference sequence). J lost 0 bases, V lost 3 bases, and 8 bases had no gene match. There are 16 residues in the CDR3. The CDR3: CAWSSGGLHSYNEQFF. The CDR3, as DNA: TGTGCCTGGAGCTCGGGGGGACTCCACTCCTACAATGAGCAGTTCTTC.

The chain employs TRBV11-2 and TRBJ2-3; D is perhaps TRBD1 (6 bases). Germline CDR1 SGHAT, CDR2 FQNNGV. Trimming took 1 base from V and 4 from J, leaving 12 bases between them. CDR3 length: 15 residues. DNA for the CDR3: TGTGCCAGCAGCTTAGGGGGGCAAGGGGCAGATACGCAGTATTTT. Translating gives CASSLGGQGADTQYF.

CDR3 amino acids: CSVRERGYTF. As DNA, the CDR3 is TGCAGCGTTCGAGAGCGCGGCTACACCTTC. The V and J genes are TRBV29-1 and TRBJ1-2; D call uncertain. Germline CDR1 reads SQVTM; CDR2 reads ANQGSEA. Trimming cost V 5 bases and J 8 bases, with 9 bases left between them. The CDR3 is made up of 10 amino acids.

V is TRBV6-5 and J is TRBJ1-2; a possible D gene is TRBD1 (6 bases). Germline V gene data show CDR1 as MNHEY and CDR2 as SVGAGI. Trimming pared 6 bases from V and 6 bases from J, leaving 17 bases between. This CDR3 is 14 amino acids long. For the CDR3, the DNA is TGTGCCAGCAGGGGAATACAGGGTACCCATGGCTACACCTTC. This gives the protein CASRGIQGTHGYTF.

The chain carries TRBV29-1 and TRBJ2-7; D unresolved. The CDR3 extends over 13 amino acids. Germline CDR1 and CDR2: SQVTM and ANQGSEA. Trimming stripped 2 bases from V and 5 bases from J, with 13 bases between. The CDR3 sequence is CSVEFASSDEQYF. CDR3 sequence (DNA): TGCAGCGTTGAATTTGCATCAAGCGACGAGCAGTACTTC.

The chain employs TRBV11-2 and TRBJ1-5; unclear D gene. V was trimmed by 6 bases and J by 0 bases, leaving 12 bases between them. The CDR3 sequence is 15 residues long. Germline V gene sequence: CDR1 SGHAT, CDR2 FQNNGV. This CDR3 is CASRPNLNSNQPQHF. The CDR3 DNA reads TGTGCCAGCAGGCCTAATTTAAATAGCAATCAGCCCCAGCATTTT.

The CDR3 is CASSVRGGSEKLFF. In DNA form, the CDR3 reads TGTGCCAGCAGCGTCCGGGGAGGTAGTGAAAAACTGTTTTTT. This sequence joins TRBV9 and TRBJ1-4; D is ambiguous. Looked up from germline, CDR1 is SGDLS and CDR2 is YYNGEE. This CDR3 region has 14 residues. V was cut by 2 bases and J by 7 bases, with 12 bases left in between.

This rearrangement joins TRBV5-6 to TRBJ2-3; perhaps TRBD1 as D (6 bases). The CDR3 has 14 amino acids. The germline V and J ends were trimmed by 5 bases and 0 bases, with 10 bases remaining between them. Looked up from germline, CDR1 is SGHDT and CDR2 is YYEEEE. The CDR3 is CASSLTGSTDTQYF. CDR3 coding DNA: TGTGCCAGCAGTCTGACAGGTAGCACAGATACGCAGTATTTT.